This TCR beta chain comes out of a study of shared clonotypes between healthy human individuals. Study summary: Used for every donor were three CD4 naive, three CD4 memory, two CD8 naive and one CD8 memory plate.

On this clone: The target antigen is unknown.

Study-level findings and limits: Tissues were not sampled, only blood, and their repertoires likely differ. Generally, naive subsets came out with larger estimated richness than memory subsets.

Germline CDR1 MNHEY, CDR2 SMNVEV (reference sequence). J was trimmed by 0 bases and V by 6 bases; bases with no gene match: 1. There are 13 residues in the CDR3. When replicate PCRs were run on sorted subsets, they used about 200 ng DNA, tens of thousands of T cell genomes. Clones were sequenced by immunoSEQ multiplex PCR, and TCRdb holds only the in-frame ones, with some missing. This sample has 700,000 or so clones, with around 72% found just once. The specimen sequenced was memory CD4+ T cells sorted from blood. Subset denoted: CD45RA-negative fraction. This receptor was taken from a woman under 40 in good health. The chain has TRBV27 and TRBJ2-7, with 8 nucleotides matching TRBD1. The CDR3 sequence is CASRDRGSYEQYF. As DNA, the CDR3 is TGTGCCAGCAGAGACAGGGGCTCCTACGAGCAGTACTTC.